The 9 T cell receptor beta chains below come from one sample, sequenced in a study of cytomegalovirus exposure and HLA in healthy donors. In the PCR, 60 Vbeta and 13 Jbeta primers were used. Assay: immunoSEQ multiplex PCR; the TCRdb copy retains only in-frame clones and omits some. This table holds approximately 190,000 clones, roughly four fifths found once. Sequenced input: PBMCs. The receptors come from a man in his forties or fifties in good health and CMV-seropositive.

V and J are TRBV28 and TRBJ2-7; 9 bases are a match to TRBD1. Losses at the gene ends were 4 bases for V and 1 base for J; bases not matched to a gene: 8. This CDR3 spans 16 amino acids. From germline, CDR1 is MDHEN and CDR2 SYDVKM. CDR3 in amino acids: CASSSWGQGTSYEQYF. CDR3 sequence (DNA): TGTGCCAGCAGTTCCTGGGGACAGGGTACTTCCTACGAGCAGTACTTC.

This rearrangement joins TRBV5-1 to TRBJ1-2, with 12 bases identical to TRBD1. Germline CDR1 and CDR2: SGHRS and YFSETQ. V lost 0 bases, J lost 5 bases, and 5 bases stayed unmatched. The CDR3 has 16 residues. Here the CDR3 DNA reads TGCGCCAGCAGCTTGGACGGGACAGGGGGCAGGTATGGCTACACCTTC. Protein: CASSLDGTGGRYGYTF.

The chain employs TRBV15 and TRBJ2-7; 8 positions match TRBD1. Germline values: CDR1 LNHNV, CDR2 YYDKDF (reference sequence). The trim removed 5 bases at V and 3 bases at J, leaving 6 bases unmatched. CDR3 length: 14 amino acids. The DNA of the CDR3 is TGTGCCACCAGCCCTTTGGACAGGGACTACGAGCAGTACTTC. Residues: CATSPLDRDYEQYF.

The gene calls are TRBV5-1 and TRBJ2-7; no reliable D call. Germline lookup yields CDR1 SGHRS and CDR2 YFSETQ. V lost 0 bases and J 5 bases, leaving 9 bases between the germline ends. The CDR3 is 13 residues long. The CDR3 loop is CASSLASQDEQYF. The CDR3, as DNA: TGCGCCAGCAGCTTGGCTTCGCAGGACGAGCAGTACTTC.

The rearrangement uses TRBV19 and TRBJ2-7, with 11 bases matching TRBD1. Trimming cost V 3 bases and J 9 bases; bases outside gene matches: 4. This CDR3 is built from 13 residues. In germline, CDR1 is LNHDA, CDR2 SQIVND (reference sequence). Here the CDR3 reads CASSIQGQGVQYF. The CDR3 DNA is TGTGCCAGTAGTATCCAGGGACAGGGGGTGCAGTACTTC. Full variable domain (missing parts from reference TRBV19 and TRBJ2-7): DGGITQSPKYLFRKEGQNVTLSCEQNLNHDAMYWYRQDPGQGLRLIYYSQIVNDFQKGDIAEGYSVSREKKESFPLTVTSAQKNPTAFYLCASSIQGQGVQYFGPGTRLTVT.

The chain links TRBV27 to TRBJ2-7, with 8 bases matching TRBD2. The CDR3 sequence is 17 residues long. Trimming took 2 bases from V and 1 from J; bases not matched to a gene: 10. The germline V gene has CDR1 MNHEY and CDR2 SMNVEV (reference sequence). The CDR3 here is CASSLRGPGGGSYEQYF. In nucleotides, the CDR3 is TGTGCCAGCAGTTTACGTGGGCCCGGCGGGGGGTCCTACGAGCAGTACTTC.

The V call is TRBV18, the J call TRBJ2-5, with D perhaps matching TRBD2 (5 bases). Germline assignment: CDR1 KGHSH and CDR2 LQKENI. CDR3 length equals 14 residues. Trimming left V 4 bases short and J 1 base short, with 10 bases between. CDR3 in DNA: TGTGCCAGCTCACTCCCCGGGGTCCAAGAGACCCAGTACTTC. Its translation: CASSLPGVQETQYF.

The CDR3 DNA follows: TGTGCCAGCAGCTTAGCGGTGGGGGGTGTTGGTGAAAAACTGTTTTTT. It codes for CASSLAVGGVGEKLFF. The V and J genes are TRBV7-9 and TRBJ1-4; D is possibly TRBD1 (5 bases). Between the trimmed V and J ends, which lost 0 bases and 7 bases, there was a span of 15 bases. CDR1 SEHNR and CDR2 FQNEAQ come from the germline V gene (reference sequence). There are 16 residues in the CDR3.

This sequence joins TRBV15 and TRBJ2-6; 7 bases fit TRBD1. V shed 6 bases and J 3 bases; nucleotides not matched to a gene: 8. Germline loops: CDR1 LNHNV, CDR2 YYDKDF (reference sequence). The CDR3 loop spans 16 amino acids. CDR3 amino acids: CATSNRGKSGANVLTF. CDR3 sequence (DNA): TGTGCCACCAGTAACAGGGGAAAGAGTGGGGCCAACGTCCTGACTTTC.